The clone carrying this T cell receptor beta chain was observed a single time. CDR3 length equals 13 residues. Germline-derived CDR1 and CDR2 are SGHTA and FQGTGA. V lost 2 bases and J lost 6, with 10 bases in between. This sample was included in a study of blood T cell repertoires in COVID-19. Profiled with immunoSEQ multiplex PCR; TCRdb holds only in-frame clones, not every one. The sample records about 90,000 clones, roughly nine tenths being singletons. Sequencing was performed on peripheral blood. The chain joins TRBV7-3 to TRBJ1-2; TRBD1 is a possible D gene (6 bases). The TCR was taken from a human donor with active COVID-19. The donor label of this sample is uncertain. CDR3 in amino acids: CASSLQGSDGYTF. DNA of the CDR3: TGTGCCAGCAGCTTACAGGGGTCGGATGGCTACACCTTC. Full variable domain (rest looked up from reference TRBV7-3 and TRBJ1-2): GAGVSQTPSNKVTEKGKYVELRCDPISGHTALYWYRQSLGQGPEFLIYFQGTGAADDSGLPNDRFFAVRPEGSVSTLKIQRTERGDSAVYLCASSLQGSDGYTFGSGTRLTVV.